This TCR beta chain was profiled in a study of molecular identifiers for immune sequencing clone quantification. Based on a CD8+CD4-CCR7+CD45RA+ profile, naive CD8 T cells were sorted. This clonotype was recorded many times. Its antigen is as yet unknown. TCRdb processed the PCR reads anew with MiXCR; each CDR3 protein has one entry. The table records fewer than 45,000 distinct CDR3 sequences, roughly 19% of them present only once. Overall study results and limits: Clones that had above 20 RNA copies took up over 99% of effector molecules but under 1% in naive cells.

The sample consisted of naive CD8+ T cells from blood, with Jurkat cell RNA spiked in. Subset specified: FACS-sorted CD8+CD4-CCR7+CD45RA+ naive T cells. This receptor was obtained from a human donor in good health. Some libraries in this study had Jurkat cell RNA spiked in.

CDR3 loop: CSARDPVGASGMYNEQFF. CDR3 nucleotide sequence: TGCAGTGCTAGAGATCCAGTCGGGGCTAGCGGCATGTACAATGAGCAGTTCTTC. V and J are TRBV20-1 and TRBJ2-1; TRBD2 aligns across 7 bases. CDR3 size: 18 residues. V was pared by 0 bases and J by 4 bases, with 15 bases of the junction left unmatched. Germline CDR1 is DFQATT and CDR2 is SNEGSKA (reference sequence).